The entry below describes one T cell receptor (beta chain). Produced via immunoSEQ multiplex PCR; TCRdb's table is partial and in-frame only. The sample consists of under 250,000 clones, 80% to 85% of them appearing once. Trimming took 4 bases from V and 2 from J, leaving 5 bases between them. CDR3 length: 12 residues. CDR1 and CDR2 from the germline V gene are MNHNY and SVGAGI (reference sequence). The entry originates in a study of blood T cell repertoires in COVID-19. About the study: Donors in the United States, Italy and Spain gave samples during acute or convalescent COVID-19.

The TCR comes from a woman aged 25-40 years who had recovered from COVID-19. The sequenced sample was peripheral blood. The rearrangement joins TRBV6-6 to TRBJ2-5; D is ambiguous. CDR3 protein: CASSFRQETQYF. The CDR3 coding sequence is TGTGCCAGCAGTTTCAGGCAAGAGACCCAGTACTTC.